This is a list of T cell receptor beta chains from one sample in a study of graft-versus-host responses after intestinal transplantation. Some clones are missing from TCRdb's copy, which holds only in-frame ones; the method was immunoSEQ multiplex PCR. This table holds around 100,000 clones, more than 75% found once. Antigens for these TCRs are unknown. This specimen consisted of unstimulated CD4+ T cells sorted from spleen or lymph node cells, obtained before transplant. All receptors derive from a human donor who was the organ donor for an intestinal transplant. Both conserved end residues are part of each CDR3. D genes are given only for firm matches. Clone size is given for some rows only: seen once, a few or many times, or a class if the clone is expanded.

CDR3: CASSLRERSFGTDTQYF; DNA: TGTGCCAGCAGCTTGAGGGAGCGATCCTTCGGGACAGATACGCAGTATTTT; V: TRBV7-8; D: -; size: once; J: TRBJ2-3
CDR3: CASSLDQEGRGATDTQYF; DNA: TGTGCCAGCAGCTTAGATCAGGAGGGCAGGGGAGCCACAGATACGCAGTATTTT; V: TRBV11-2; D: -; size: -; J: TRBJ2-3
CDR3: CASSQGESGTGGLVNYGYTF; DNA: TGCGCCAGCAGCCAAGGCGAATCCGGGACAGGGGGTTTAGTTAACTATGGCTACACCTTC; V: TRBV4-1; D: TRBD1; size: -; J: TRBJ1-2
CDR3: CASSPRESGKTEAFF; DNA: TGTGCCAGCTCACCAAGGGAATCAGGGAAAACTGAAGCTTTCTTT; V: TRBV18; D: -; size: -; J: TRBJ1-1
CDR3: CASSDPGTRTEAFF; DNA: TGCGCCAGCAGTGATCCCGGGACTCGAACTGAAGCTTTCTTT; V: TRBV10-1; D: -; size: -; J: TRBJ1-1
CDR3: CASSLLGQLDTQYF; DNA: TGTGCCAGCAGCTTATTGGGACAGTTAGATACGCAGTATTTT; V: TRBV7-3; D: TRBD1; size: -; J: TRBJ2-3
CDR3: CASSLGGGGYNEQFF; DNA: TGTGCCAGCAGCTTGGGAGGCGGAGGCTACAATGAGCAGTTCTTC; V: TRBV11-3; D: -; size: -; J: TRBJ2-1
CDR3: CSVVQGSGETQYF; DNA: TGCAGCGTAGTACAGGGGAGCGGCGAGACCCAGTACTTC; V: TRBV29-1; D: TRBD1; size: -; J: TRBJ2-5
CDR3: CASRGTGRQPQHF; DNA: TGTGCCAGCAGGGGTACCGGGCGGCAGCCCCAGCATTTT; V: TRBV28; D: -; size: -; J: TRBJ1-5
CDR3: CASSGDRVNSPLHF; DNA: TGTGCCAGCAGTGGGGACAGGGTCAATTCACCCCTCCACTTT; V: TRBV6-1; D: TRBD1; size: -; J: TRBJ1-6
CDR3: CASSPSRQETQYF; DNA: TGTGCCAGCTCACCTAGCCGACAAGAGACCCAGTACTTC; V: TRBV18; D: -; size: -; J: TRBJ2-5
CDR3: CASSLQGLSEQFF; DNA: TGTGCCAGCAGCTTACAGGGATTGAGTGAGCAGTTCTTC; V: TRBV11-1; D: -; size: -; J: TRBJ2-1
CDR3: CASSLYGGSTGELFF; DNA: TGTGCCAGCAGCTTATATGGGGGTAGTACCGGGGAGCTGTTTTTT; V: TRBV7-7; D: -; size: -; J: TRBJ2-2
CDR3: CASSLDSPYEQYF; DNA: TGTGCCAGCAGCTTAGACAGCCCCTACGAGCAGTACTTC; V: TRBV7-2; D: -; size: once; J: TRBJ2-7
CDR3: CASSPNTEAFF; DNA: TGTGCCAGCTCACCGAATACTGAAGCTTTCTTT; V: TRBV18; D: -; size: -; J: TRBJ1-1
CDR3: CASKTGGLTYEQYF; DNA: TGTGCCAGCAAGACAGGAGGACTGACCTACGAGCAGTACTTC; V: TRBV28; D: -; size: -; J: TRBJ2-7
CDR3: CASSYGGSYGYTF; DNA: TGTGCCAGCAGTTATGGGGGATCCTATGGCTACACCTTC; V: TRBV27; D: -; size: -; J: TRBJ1-2
CDR3: CASSSPPGIGREQYF; DNA: TGTGCCAGCAGTTCTCCTCCAGGGATCGGGCGCGAGCAGTACTTC; V: TRBV28; D: -; size: -; J: TRBJ2-7
CDR3: CASSRPWGDTQYF; DNA: TGTGCCAGCAGCCGACCCTGGGGGGATACGCAGTATTTT; V: TRBV5-4; D: -; size: -; J: TRBJ2-3
CDR3: CAWRPDGGPYNEQFF; DNA: TGTGCCTGGAGGCCGGACGGGGGCCCGTACAATGAGCAGTTCTTC; V: TRBV30; D: -; size: once; J: TRBJ2-1
CDR3: CASSLEAGGNEQFF; DNA: TGTGCCAGCAGCTTAGAGGCAGGGGGCAATGAGCAGTTCTTC; V: TRBV7-9; D: TRBD1; size: few; J: TRBJ2-1
CDR3: CASSIIGNNQPQHF; DNA: TGTGCCAGCAGCATCATAGGCAACAATCAGCCCCAGCATTTT; V: TRBV7-9; D: -; size: -; J: TRBJ1-5
CDR3: CASSIRGRRARPGIATNEKLFF; DNA: TGTGCCAGCAGCATCAGGGGGCGGCGTGCCCGACCTGGGATTGCAACTAATGAAAAACTGTTTTTT; V: TRBV21-1; D: -; size: -; J: TRBJ1-4
CDR3: CASSYGTFDYGYTF; DNA: TGTGCCAGCAGCTACGGGACATTCGACTATGGCTACACCTTC; V: TRBV7-9; D: -; size: -; J: TRBJ1-2
CDR3: CASSPDRGLYGYTF; DNA: TGTGCCAGCAGTCCTGACAGGGGGCTATATGGCTACACCTTC; V: TRBV28; D: TRBD1; size: few; J: TRBJ1-2
CDR3: CASSVEPKRGANTEAFF; DNA: TGTGCCAGCAGCGTAGAGCCTAAAAGGGGGGCAAACACTGAAGCTTTCTTT; V: TRBV9; D: -; size: once; J: TRBJ1-1
CDR3: CSAISGATQFF; DNA: TGCAGTGCTATCTCGGGTGCGACGCAGTTCTTC; V: TRBV20-1; D: -; size: -; J: TRBJ2-1
CDR3: CTSSQFWGRGGYTF; DNA: TGCACCAGCAGCCAATTTTGGGGCAGGGGAGGCTACACCTTC; V: TRBV1; D: -; size: -; J: TRBJ1-2
CDR3: CASSLSGGEKLFF; DNA: TGTGCCAGCAGCTTAAGCGGTGGGGAAAAACTGTTTTTT; V: TRBV7-3; D: -; size: -; J: TRBJ1-4
CDR3: CASSSIQGRYNEQFF; DNA: TGTGCCAGCAGCTCGATACAGGGGCGGTACAATGAGCAGTTCTTC; V: TRBV5-4; D: TRBD1; size: -; J: TRBJ2-1
CDR3: CASSESDRTQYF; DNA: TGTGCCAGCAGTGAAAGCGATCGGACGCAGTATTTT; V: TRBV2; D: -; size: -; J: TRBJ2-3
CDR3: CATSGQLEETQYF; DNA: TGTGCCACGTCCGGGCAGTTGGAAGAGACCCAGTACTTC; V: TRBV6-1; D: -; size: -; J: TRBJ2-5
CDR3: CASISWDRSAAFF; DNA: TGTGCCAGTATTTCCTGGGATCGCTCGGCGGCTTTCTTT; V: TRBV19; D: -; size: -; J: TRBJ1-1
CDR3: CARGVTGQGGYTF; DNA: TGTGCCAGAGGGGTTACGGGGCAGGGTGGCTACACCTTC; V: TRBV2; D: -; size: -; J: TRBJ1-2
CDR3: CASSPGGNTGELFF; DNA: TGTGCCAGCAGCCCGGGTGGGAACACCGGGGAGCTGTTTTTT; V: TRBV7-7; D: -; size: -; J: TRBJ2-2
CDR3: CASTPERGKKAFF; DNA: TGTGCCAGTACCCCTGAAAGGGGGAAAAAAGCTTTCTTT; V: TRBV19; D: -; size: -; J: TRBJ1-1
CDR3: CASSPDGNSYEQYF; DNA: TGCGCCAGCAGCCCGGACGGGAACTCCTACGAGCAGTACTTC; V: TRBV5-1; D: -; size: -; J: TRBJ2-7
CDR3: CASSLRHEQFF; DNA: TGTGCCAGCAGTTTACGCCATGAGCAGTTCTTC; V: TRBV28; D: -; size: -; J: TRBJ2-1
CDR3: CASSGYRANTEAFF; DNA: TGTGCCAGTAGTGGCTACAGGGCGAACACTGAAGCTTTCTTT; V: TRBV19; D: -; size: -; J: TRBJ1-1
CDR3: CATSRDRGNQETQYF; DNA: TGTGCCACCAGCAGGGACCGGGGGAACCAAGAGACCCAGTACTTC; V: TRBV15; D: -; size: -; J: TRBJ2-5
CDR3: CASSPGTANYGYTF; DNA: TGTGCCAGCTCACCGGGGACAGCCAACTATGGCTACACCTTC; V: TRBV18; D: TRBD1; size: -; J: TRBJ1-2
CDR3: CSADPSGANVLTF; DNA: TGCAGCGCCGACCCCTCTGGGGCCAACGTCCTGACTTTC; V: TRBV29-1; D: -; size: -; J: TRBJ2-6
CDR3: CASSAFGQTYTGELFF; DNA: TGTGCCAGTAGTGCTTTCGGACAGACATACACCGGGGAGCTGTTTTTT; V: TRBV19; D: -; size: -; J: TRBJ2-2
CDR3: CASSLALGVPPYEQYF; DNA: TGTGCCAGCAGCTTAGCGCTCGGAGTCCCGCCCTACGAGCAGTACTTC; V: TRBV7-9; D: -; size: -; J: TRBJ2-7
CDR3: CAWTPGLLSGTEAFF; DNA: TGTGCCTGGACCCCGGGACTCCTCTCGGGCACTGAAGCTTTCTTT; V: TRBV30; D: -; size: -; J: TRBJ1-1
CDR3: CASSLWLRGQGDYGYTF; DNA: TGCGCCAGCAGCTTGTGGTTAAGAGGTCAGGGGGACTATGGCTACACCTTC; V: TRBV5-1; D: TRBD1; size: -; J: TRBJ1-2
CDR3: CAISRGGGSPLHF; DNA: TGTGCCATCAGCAGAGGGGGCGGCTCACCCCTCCACTTT; V: TRBV10-3; D: TRBD1; size: -; J: TRBJ1-6